The clone carrying this T cell receptor (beta chain) has more than one count but fewer than ten. This sample's time point: patch test 1, 2 weeks after DPC sensitization. Treatment specified: therapeutic diphenylcyclopropenone sensitization with weekly scalp DPC. Trimming left V 1 base short and J 8 bases short, with 11 bases between. This CDR3 has 12 residues. The V gene's germline CDR1 is DFQATT and CDR2 SNEGSKA (reference sequence). This record belongs to a study of human T cells and chemical hapten exposure. TCRdb recomputed calls from the RACE reads with MiXCR, one row per CDR3 protein. The sample consists of approximately 400,000 distinct CDR3 sequences, more than 4.5% of them appearing once.

The sequence came from a woman between 50 and 59 years old with alopecia areata. Some clones in this sample may be carry-over from other donors' samples. Sequencing used whole blood, obtained in connection with sensitization to the hapten diphenylcyclopropenone (DPC). The chain carries TRBV20-1 and TRBJ2-5; tentative D call: TRBD2 (6 bases). The CDR3, as DNA: TGCAGTGCTAGAGTCGGGAGCGCAACCCAGTACTTC. It specifies CSARVGSATQYF.